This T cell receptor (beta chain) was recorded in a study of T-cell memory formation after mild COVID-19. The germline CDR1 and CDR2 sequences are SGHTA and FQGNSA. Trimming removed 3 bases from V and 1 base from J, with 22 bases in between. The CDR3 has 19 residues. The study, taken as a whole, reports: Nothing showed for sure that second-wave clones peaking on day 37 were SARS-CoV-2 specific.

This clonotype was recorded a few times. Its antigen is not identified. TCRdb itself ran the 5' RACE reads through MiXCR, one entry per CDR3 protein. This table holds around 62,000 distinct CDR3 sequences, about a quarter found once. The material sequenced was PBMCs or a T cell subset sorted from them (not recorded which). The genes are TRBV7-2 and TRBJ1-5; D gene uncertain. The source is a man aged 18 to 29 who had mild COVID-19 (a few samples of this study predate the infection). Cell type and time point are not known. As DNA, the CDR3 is TGTGCCAGCAGCTTTGATCTTAGGGCTCCCAGCCCCAGCAATCAGCCCCAGCATTTT. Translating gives CASSFDLRAPSPSNQPQHF.